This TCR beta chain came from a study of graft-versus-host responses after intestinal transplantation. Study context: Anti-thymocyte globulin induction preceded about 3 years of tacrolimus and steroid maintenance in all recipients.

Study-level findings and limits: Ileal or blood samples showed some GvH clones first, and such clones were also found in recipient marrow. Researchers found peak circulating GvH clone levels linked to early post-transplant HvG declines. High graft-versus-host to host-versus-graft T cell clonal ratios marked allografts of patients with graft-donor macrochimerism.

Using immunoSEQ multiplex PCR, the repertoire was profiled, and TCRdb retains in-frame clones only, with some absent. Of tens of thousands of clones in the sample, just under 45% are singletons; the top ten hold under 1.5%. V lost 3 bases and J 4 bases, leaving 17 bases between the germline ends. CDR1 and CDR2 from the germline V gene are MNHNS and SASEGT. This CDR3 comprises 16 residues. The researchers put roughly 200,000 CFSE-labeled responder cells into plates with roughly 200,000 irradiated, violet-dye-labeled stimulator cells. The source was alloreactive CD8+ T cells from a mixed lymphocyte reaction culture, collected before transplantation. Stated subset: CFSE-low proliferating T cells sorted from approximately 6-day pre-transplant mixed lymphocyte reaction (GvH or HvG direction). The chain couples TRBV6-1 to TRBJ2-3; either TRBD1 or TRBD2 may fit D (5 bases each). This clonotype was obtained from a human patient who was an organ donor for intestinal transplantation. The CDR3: CASSDYVGPPADTQYF. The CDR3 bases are TGTGCCAGCAGTGATTATGTGGGACCGCCGGCAGATACGCAGTATTTT.